The TCR beta chain described here comes from a study of blood T cell repertoires in COVID-19. Overall study: The study drew acute and convalescent COVID-19 samples from the United States, Italy and Spain. T cells, B-cell-depleted T cells, or PBMCs supplied cDNA or gDNA.

Trimming took 7 bases from V and 3 from J, leaving 9 bases between them. This CDR3 has 12 amino acids. Germline lookup yields CDR1 SGHAT and CDR2 FQNNGV. Original methodology: From reference gene primer amplification, estimates of nucleated cell counts were derived. Only in-frame clones appear in the TCRdb table, and some are missing; sequencing was by immunoSEQ multiplex PCR. V, J and clone size are those of that table, while D and trimming were read from the DNA. The sample consists of over 250,000 clones, about 68% of them appearing once. Sample: peripheral blood. The chain is built from TRBV11-2 and TRBJ2-5; D not certain. The source of this sequence is a woman of 80 years or more with acute or convalescent COVID-19. The CDR3 nucleotides are TGTGCCAGCAACCTCGGAGAAGAGACCCAGTACTTC. Amino acids: CASNLGEETQYF.